This T cell receptor (beta chain) was identified in a study of neoadjuvant anti-PD-1 for oral cavity cancer (dated by TCRdb to the early 2020s). Broadly, across the study: Before curative-intent surgical resection, most patients were given three to four biweekly doses of nivolumab at 3 mg/kg. Patients without progression received a fourth nivolumab dose around day 43 and underwent definitive surgical resection on days 50-56. Under RECIST 1.1, a patient counted as a responder if showing complete response, partial response or stable disease, and as a non-responder if showing progression. A roughly 30% response rate was observed in the parent correlative cohort, in which over nine patients were included.

Sequences SGHVS (CDR1) and FQNEAQ (CDR2) are obtained from the germline V gene. V and J are truncated by 5 bases and 4 bases respectively, leaving an intervening sequence of 17 bases. Taken from cysteine to phenylalanine, the CDR3 has 15 residues. Of all the DNA, just the CDR3 is kept, 45 bases in frame from base 1. The time point label on this specimen signifies: before neoadjuvant nivolumab. Patients had been newly diagnosed with stage II-IVA oral cavity squamous cell carcinoma, and no prior systemic or radiation treatment had been given to the patients. The cohort consisted of patients with HPV-negative, locally advanced oral cavity squamous cell carcinoma. Peripheral blood mononuclear cells were analyzed directly and were not maintained or expanded in culture. Samples came from a longitudinal correlative study of a single-arm phase II trial of neoadjuvant nivolumab in oral cavity squamous cell carcinoma. Genomic DNA-based TCRbeta sequencing was performed on subject-matched pre- and post-treatment PBMCs and tumors from three responders and three non-responders. Peripheral blood mononuclear cells were collected before nivolumab treatment and were collected again after treatment, at the time of surgery. The Maxwell RSC DNA from Cells kit was used to isolate genomic DNA from PBMCs.

For deep sequencing, each PBMC sample was run in six replicates, with libraries mostly built from about 510 ng of input genomic DNA. Following the manufacturer's instructions, the team built TCRbeta libraries using the immunoSEQ hsTCRbeta kit. An Illumina NovaSeq 6000 S4 flow cell was used to sequence the final libraries, which had first been combined to 3 nM. The authors processed their data as follows. Raw data preprocessing and quality control were performed with the immunoSEQ Analyzer. The analysis was limited to productive rearrangements, and each clonotype was defined by a unique CDR3 amino acid sequence. Using the R package tcR, the researchers computed the Gini-Simpson index as their estimate of repertoire clonality. Student's t test was used to compare Gini indices, and Pearson correlation was used to assess associations with tumor size change. TCRdb obtained this table from immuneACCESS and retained in-frame rearrangements with V and J assigned. These tables miss some clones; where compared with another copy, unresolved V genes account for less than half of the shortfall, and the remainder is unexplained. Clone size and the V and J calls come from that table; the DNA yielded D and trimming. This sample has around 15,000 clones in its table, and approximately 70% of those were observed once. Roughly 2.6% of the sample belongs to the ten largest clones.

A word on this clone: There is no known antigen for this receptor. Base quality data are lacking; no much larger clone is found one base away.

Overall study results and their limits: After neoadjuvant nivolumab, non-responders showed significantly higher T cell clonality (Gini index) in PBMCs than responders did. The TCR analyses had only three patients in each response group, and the authors called for validation in larger cohorts. A higher pretreatment blood Treg/Th17 ratio correlated with both higher pretreatment blood TCRbeta clonality and lower post-treatment tumor TCRbeta clonality.

This chain is built from TRBV7-8 and TRBJ1-2; a weak D assignment points to TRBD1 (6 bases agree). Sample: PBMCs, taken before nivolumab (anti-PD-1) treatment. This TCR derives from a person aged 35 to 85 with oral cavity squamous cell carcinoma. The DNA sequence follows: TGTGCCAGCAGCCCCCATGGGGGGCAGTTCTATGGCTACACCTTC. The translation is CASSPHGGQFYGYTF.